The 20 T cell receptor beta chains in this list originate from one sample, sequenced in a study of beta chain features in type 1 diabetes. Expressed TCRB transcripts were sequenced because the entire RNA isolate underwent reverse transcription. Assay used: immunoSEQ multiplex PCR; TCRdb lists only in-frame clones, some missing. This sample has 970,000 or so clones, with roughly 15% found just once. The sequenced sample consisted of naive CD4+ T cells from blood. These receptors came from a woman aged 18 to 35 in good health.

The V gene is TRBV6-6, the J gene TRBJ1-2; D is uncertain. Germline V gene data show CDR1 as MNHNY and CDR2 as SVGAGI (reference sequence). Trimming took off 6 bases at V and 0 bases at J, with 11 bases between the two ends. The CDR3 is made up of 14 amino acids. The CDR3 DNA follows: TGTGCCAGCAGCCCGACGGTAGCTAACTATGGCTACACCTTC. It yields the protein CASSPTVANYGYTF.

CDR3 protein: CSVGTSGIYEQYF. CDR3 coding DNA: TGCAGCGTCGGGACTAGCGGGATCTACGAGCAGTACTTC. The chain recombines TRBV29-1 with TRBJ2-7; 13 positions match TRBD2. This CDR3 contains 13 residues. The J segment lost 3 bases and the V segment lost 6 bases, leaving 2 bases of the junction unmatched. Per the germline V gene, CDR1 is SQVTM and CDR2 is ANQGSEA.

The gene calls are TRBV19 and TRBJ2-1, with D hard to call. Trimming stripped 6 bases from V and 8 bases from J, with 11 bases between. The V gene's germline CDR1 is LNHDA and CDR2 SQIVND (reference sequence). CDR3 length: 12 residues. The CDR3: CASRDKHHEQFF. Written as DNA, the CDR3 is TGTGCCAGTAGAGATAAGCACCATGAGCAGTTCTTC.

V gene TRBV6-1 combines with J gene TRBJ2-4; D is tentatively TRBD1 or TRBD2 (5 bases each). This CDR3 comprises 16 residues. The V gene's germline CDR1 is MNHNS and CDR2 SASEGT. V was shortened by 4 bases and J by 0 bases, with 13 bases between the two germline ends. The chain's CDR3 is CASSVQGALAKNIQYF. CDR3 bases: TGTGCCAGCAGTGTCCAGGGAGCATTAGCCAAAAACATTCAGTACTTC.

In DNA, the CDR3 is TGTGCCAGCAGTTTACCGGGACTAATCTATGAGCAGTTCTTC. It yields the protein CASSLPGLIYEQFF. The chain recombines TRBV28 with TRBJ2-1; 7 positions match TRBD2. This CDR3 comprises 14 residues. Germline V gene sequence: CDR1 MDHEN, CDR2 SYDVKM. The ends lost 2 bases at V and 8 bases at J; junction bases unmatched: 6. The full variable domain, completed using reference TRBV28 and TRBJ2-1, is DVKVTQSSRYLVKRTGEKVFLECVQDMDHENMFWYRQDPGLGLRLIYFSYDVKMKEKGDIPEGYSVSREKKERFSLILESASTNQTSMYLCASSLPGLIYEQFFGPGTRLTVL.

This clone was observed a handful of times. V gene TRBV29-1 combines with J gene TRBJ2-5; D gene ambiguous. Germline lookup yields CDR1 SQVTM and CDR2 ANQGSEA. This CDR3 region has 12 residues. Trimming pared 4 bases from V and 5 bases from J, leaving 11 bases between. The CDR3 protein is CSVVGGPETQYF. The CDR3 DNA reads TGCAGCGTTGTCGGTGGCCCGGAGACCCAGTACTTC. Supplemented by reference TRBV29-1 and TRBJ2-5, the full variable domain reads SAVISQKPSRDICQRGTSLTIQCQVDSQVTMMFWYRQQPGQSLTLIATANQGSEATYESGFVIDKFPISRPNLTFSTLTVSNMSPEDSSIYLCSVVGGPETQYFGPGTRLLVL.

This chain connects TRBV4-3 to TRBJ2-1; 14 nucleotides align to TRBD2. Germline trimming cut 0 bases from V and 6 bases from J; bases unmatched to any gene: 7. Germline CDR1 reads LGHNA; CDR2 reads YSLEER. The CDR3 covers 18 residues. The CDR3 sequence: CASSQDWGLAGVRNEQFF. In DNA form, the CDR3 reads TGCGCCAGCAGCCAAGATTGGGGACTAGCGGGAGTACGCAATGAGCAGTTCTTC.

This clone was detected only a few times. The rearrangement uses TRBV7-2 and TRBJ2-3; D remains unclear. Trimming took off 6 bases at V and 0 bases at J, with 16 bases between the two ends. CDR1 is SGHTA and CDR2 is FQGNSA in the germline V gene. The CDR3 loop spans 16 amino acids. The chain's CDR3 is CASSPMPLPSTDTQYF. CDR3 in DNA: TGTGCCAGCAGTCCAATGCCCTTACCGAGCACAGATACGCAGTATTTT.

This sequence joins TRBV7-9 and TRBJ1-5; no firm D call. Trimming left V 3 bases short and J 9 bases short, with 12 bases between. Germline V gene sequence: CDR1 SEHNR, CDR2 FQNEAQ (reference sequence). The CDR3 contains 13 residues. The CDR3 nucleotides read TGTGCCAGCAGCTTCATAACGGGTGGGCCCCAGCATTTT. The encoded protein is CASSFITGGPQHF.

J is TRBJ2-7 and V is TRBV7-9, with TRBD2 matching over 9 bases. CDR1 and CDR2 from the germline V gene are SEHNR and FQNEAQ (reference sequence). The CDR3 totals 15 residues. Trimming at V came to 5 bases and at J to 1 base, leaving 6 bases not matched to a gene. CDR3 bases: TGTGCCAGCAGCAAGGGGACTAGCTGGTCCTACGAGCAGTACTTC. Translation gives CASSKGTSWSYEQYF.

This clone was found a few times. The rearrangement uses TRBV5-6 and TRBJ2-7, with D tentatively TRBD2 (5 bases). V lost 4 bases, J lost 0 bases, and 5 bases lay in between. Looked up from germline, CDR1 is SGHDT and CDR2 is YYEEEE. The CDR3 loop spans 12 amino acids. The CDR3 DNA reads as TGTGCCAGCAGCCGGGACTCCTACGAGCAGTACTTC. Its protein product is CASSRDSYEQYF.

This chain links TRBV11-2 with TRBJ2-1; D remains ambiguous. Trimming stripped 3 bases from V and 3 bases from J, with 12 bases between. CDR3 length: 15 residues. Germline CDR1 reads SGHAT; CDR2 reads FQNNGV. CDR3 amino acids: CASSFDGPLYNEQFF. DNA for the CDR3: TGTGCCAGCAGCTTCGACGGACCACTCTACAATGAGCAGTTCTTC.

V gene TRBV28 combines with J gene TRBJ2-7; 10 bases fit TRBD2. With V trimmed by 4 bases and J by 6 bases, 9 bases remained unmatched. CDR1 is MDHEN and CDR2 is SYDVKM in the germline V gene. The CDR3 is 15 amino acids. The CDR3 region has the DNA TGTGCCAGCAGTTCCCCAGCGGGAGGGCCCCTCGAGCAGTACTTC. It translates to CASSSPAGGPLEQYF.

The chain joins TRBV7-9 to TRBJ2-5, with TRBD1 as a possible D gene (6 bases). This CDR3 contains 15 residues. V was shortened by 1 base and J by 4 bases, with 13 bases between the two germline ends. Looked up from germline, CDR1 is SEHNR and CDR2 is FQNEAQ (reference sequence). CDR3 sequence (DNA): TGTGCCAGCAGCTTAGATAGGGGGTCGCGAGAGACCCAGTACTTC. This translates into CASSLDRGSRETQYF.

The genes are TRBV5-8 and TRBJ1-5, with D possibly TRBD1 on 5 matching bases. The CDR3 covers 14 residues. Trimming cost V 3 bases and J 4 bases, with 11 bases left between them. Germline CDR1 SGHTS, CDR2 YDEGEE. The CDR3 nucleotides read TGTGCCAGCAGCTGGGGGACGGTGAATCAGCCCCAGCATTTT. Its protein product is CASSWGTVNQPQHF.

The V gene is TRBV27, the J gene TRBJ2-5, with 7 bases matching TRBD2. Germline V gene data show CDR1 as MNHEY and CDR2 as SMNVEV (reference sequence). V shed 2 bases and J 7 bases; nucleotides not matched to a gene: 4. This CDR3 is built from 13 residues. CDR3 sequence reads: CASSLRGVGTQYF. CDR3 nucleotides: TGTGCCAGCAGTTTACGGGGGGTAGGGACCCAGTACTTC.

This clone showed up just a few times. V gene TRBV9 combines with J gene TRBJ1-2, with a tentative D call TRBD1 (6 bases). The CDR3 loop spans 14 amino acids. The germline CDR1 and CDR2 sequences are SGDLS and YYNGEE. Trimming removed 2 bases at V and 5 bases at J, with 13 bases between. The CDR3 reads CASSVLAGDYGYTF. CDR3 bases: TGTGCCAGCAGCGTTTTGGCAGGGGATTATGGCTACACCTTC.

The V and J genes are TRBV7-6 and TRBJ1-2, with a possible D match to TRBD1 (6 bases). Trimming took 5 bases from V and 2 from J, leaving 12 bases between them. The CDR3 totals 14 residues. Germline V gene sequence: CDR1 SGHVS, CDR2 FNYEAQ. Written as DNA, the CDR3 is TGTGCCAGCAGCCGCGGAACAGGGAACTATGGCTACACCTTC. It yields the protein CASSRGTGNYGYTF.

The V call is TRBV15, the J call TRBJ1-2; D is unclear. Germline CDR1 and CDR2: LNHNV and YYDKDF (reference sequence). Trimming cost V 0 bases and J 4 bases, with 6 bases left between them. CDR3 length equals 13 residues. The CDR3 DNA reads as TGTGCCACCAGCAGAGACCCTTTCTATGGCTACACCTTC. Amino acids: CATSRDPFYGYTF.

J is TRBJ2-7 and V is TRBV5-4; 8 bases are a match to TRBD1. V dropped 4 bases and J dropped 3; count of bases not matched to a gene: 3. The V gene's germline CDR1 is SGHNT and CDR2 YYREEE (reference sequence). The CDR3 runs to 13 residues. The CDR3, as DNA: TGTGCCAGCAGCCATGGACAGGGCTACGAGCAGTACTTC. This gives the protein CASSHGQGYEQYF. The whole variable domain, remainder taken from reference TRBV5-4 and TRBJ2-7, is ETGVTQSPTHLIKTRGQQVTLRCSSQSGHNTVSWYQQALGQGPQFIFQYYREEENGRGNFPPRFSGLQFPNYSSELNVNALELDDSALYLCASSHGQGYEQYFGPGTRLTVT.